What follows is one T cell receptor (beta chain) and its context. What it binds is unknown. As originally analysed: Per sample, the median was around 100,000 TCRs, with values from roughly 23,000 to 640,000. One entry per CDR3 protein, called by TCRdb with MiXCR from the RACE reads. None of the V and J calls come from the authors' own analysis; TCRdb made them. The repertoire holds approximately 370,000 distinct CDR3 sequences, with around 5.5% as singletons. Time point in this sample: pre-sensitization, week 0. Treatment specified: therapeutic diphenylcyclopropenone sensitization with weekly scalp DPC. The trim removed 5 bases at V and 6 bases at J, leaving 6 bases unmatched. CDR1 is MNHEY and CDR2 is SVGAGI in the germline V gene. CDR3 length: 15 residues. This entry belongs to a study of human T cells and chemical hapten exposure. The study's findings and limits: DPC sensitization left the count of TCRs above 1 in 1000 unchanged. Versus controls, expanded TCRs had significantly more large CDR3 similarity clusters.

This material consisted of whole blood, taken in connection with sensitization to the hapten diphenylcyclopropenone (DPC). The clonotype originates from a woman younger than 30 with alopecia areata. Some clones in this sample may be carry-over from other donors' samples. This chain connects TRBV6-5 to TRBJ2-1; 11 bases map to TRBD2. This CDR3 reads CASSPLAGGPNEQFF. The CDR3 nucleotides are TGTGCCAGCAGTCCCCTAGCGGGGGGACCCAATGAGCAGTTCTTC.